This T cell receptor (beta chain) was sequenced in a study of shared clonotypes between healthy human individuals. The unsorted PBMC replicate PCRs were performed with roughly 300 ng DNA, roughly 30,000 T cell genomes. Assay used: immunoSEQ multiplex PCR; TCRdb lists only in-frame clones, some missing. There are 470,000 or so clones in the sample; 78% occur only once, and 9.5% to 15% lies in the top ten. Comment on this clone: Its cognate antigen is unknown.

Study-level findings and limits: It was anticipated that sequencing depth would influence how many clonotypes donors shared.

The TCR comes from a middle-aged woman in good health. Some clones in this sample may be carry-over from other donors' samples. Sequences were obtained from PBMCs.

The CDR3 sequence: CASSERQGGAETQYF. The CDR3 DNA sequence: TGTGCCAGCAGTGAAAGACAGGGCGGGGCAGAGACCCAGTACTTC. The chain uses TRBV25-1 and TRBJ2-5; TRBD1 might be the D (7 bases). Germline V gene lookup returns CDR1 MGHDK and CDR2 SYGVNS. V was pared by 2 bases and J by 4 bases, with 14 bases between. CDR3 size: 15 residues.